Below, 31 T cell receptor beta chains from the same sample are listed, as sequenced in a study of cytomegalovirus exposure and HLA in healthy donors. The PCR was carried out with 60 Vbeta primers and 13 Jbeta primers. TCRdb's copy holds only in-frame clones and misses some; the assay was immunoSEQ multiplex PCR. The profile shows some 120,000 clones, roughly 9% of them singletons. The sample was PBMCs. The receptors come from a woman aged 40 to 49 in good health and CMV-seropositive.

This clone was recorded a few times. Additional DNA sequences in this sample encode the identical CDR3. This rearrangement joins TRBV19 to TRBJ1-1, with a possible D match to TRBD1 (5 bases). The length of the CDR3 is 14 residues. Germline V CDR1 and CDR2: LNHDA, SQIVND (reference sequence). Trimming took 1 base from V and 1 from J, leaving 7 bases between them. The CDR3 here is CASSIVGGNTEAFF. CDR3 DNA sequence: TGTGCCAGTAGTATAGTGGGGGGGAACACTGAAGCTTTCTTT.

This clone was detected a few times. The chain recombines TRBV6-5 with TRBJ2-2, with D possibly matching TRBD2 (6 bases). Germline V gene sequence: CDR1 MNHEY, CDR2 SVGAGI. The CDR3 spans 14 residues. Trimming cost V 1 base and J 4 bases, with 7 bases left between them. CDR3 sequence reads: CASSYWEATGELFF. DNA of the CDR3: TGTGCCAGCAGTTACTGGGAGGCCACCGGGGAGCTGTTTTTT.

The chain has TRBV2 and TRBJ1-4; D unclear. Trimming shortened V by 7 bases and J by 3 bases, and 15 bases separated the two germline ends. The V gene's germline CDR1 is SNHLY and CDR2 FYNNEI. The CDR3 length is 15 residues. The CDR3 DNA sequence: TGTGCCAGCAAAAGGGCCCGGGAACCTAATGAAAAACTGTTTTTT. Its protein is CASKRAREPNEKLFF.

The chain is built from TRBV28 and TRBJ2-1; TRBD2 might be the D (5 bases). V lost 4 bases and J lost 0, with 7 bases in between. The CDR3 length is 14 residues. Per the germline V gene, CDR1 is MDHEN and CDR2 is SYDVKM. CDR3 region: CASSYEGSYNEQFF. CDR3 sequence (DNA): TGTGCCAGCAGTTACGAGGGCTCCTACAATGAGCAGTTCTTC.

This clone was counted between two and nine times. The CDR3, as DNA: TGTGCCAGCAGTAGTAGACAGGGTTCGGAGCAGTACTTC. Translation gives CASSSRQGSEQYF. The chain couples TRBV27 to TRBJ2-7, with 7 bases fitting TRBD1. V lost 5 bases and J lost 7; bases outside the gene matches: 8. Germline loops: CDR1 MNHEY, CDR2 SMNVEV (reference sequence). This CDR3 is 13 amino acids long.

V and J are TRBV10-1 and TRBJ2-5; possible D gene TRBD1, 5 bases. CDR3 length equals 13 residues. V was trimmed by 10 bases and J by 5 bases, leaving 17 bases between them. The germline gives CDR1 WNHNN, CDR2 SYGVQD (reference sequence). DNA of the CDR3: TGCGCCACCATGGACATACCAGGGGAGACCCAGTACTTC. This sequence encodes CATMDIPGETQYF.

The genes are TRBV5-1 and TRBJ2-5; TRBD1 matches at 10 bases. Trimming removed 3 bases from V and 2 bases from J; junction bases left unmatched: 1. This CDR3 is 14 amino acids long. Germline loops: CDR1 SGHRS, CDR2 YFSETQ. CDR3 coding DNA: TGCGCCAGCAGCTCGGACAGGGGGCAAGAGACCCAGTACTTC. Its translation is CASSSDRGQETQYF.

This clone was seen only a few times. The rearrangement links TRBV13 to TRBJ2-1; 14 bases match TRBD2. With V trimmed by 4 bases and J by 0 bases, 2 bases remained unmatched. This CDR3 contains 17 residues. From germline, CDR1 is PRHDT and CDR2 FYEKMQ (reference sequence). DNA for the CDR3: TGTGCCAGCAGCTCCGGGACTAGCGGGGGCTCCTACAATGAGCAGTTCTTC. It yields the protein CASSSGTSGGSYNEQFF. The full variable domain, its missing parts supplied by reference TRBV13 and TRBJ2-1, is AAGVIQSPRHLIKEKRETATLKCYPIPRHDTVYWYQQGPGQDPQFLISFYEKMQSDKGSIPDRFSAQQFSDYHSELNMSSLELGDSALYFCASSSGTSGGSYNEQFFGPGTRLTVL.

This clone turned up a few times. The chain joins TRBV18 to TRBJ1-4, with 8 bases identical to TRBD1. The trim removed 1 base at V and 8 bases at J, leaving 6 bases unmatched. CDR3 length: 15 residues. CDR1 and CDR2 from the germline V gene are KGHSH and LQKENI. CDR3 DNA sequence: TGTGCCAGCTCACCACGTGGACAGGGAGGCGAAAAACTGTTTTTT. This encodes CASSPRGQGGEKLFF.

J is TRBJ1-5 and V is TRBV18, with no clear D. V was trimmed by 0 bases and J by 6 bases, leaving 12 bases between them. Germline V gene sequence: CDR1 KGHSH, CDR2 LQKENI. The CDR3 totals 15 residues. The DNA of the CDR3 is TGTGCCAGCTCACCACCGGGGAGTTACGGTCAGCCCCAGCATTTT. Encoded protein: CASSPPGSYGQPQHF.

This clone was detected only a few times. The rearrangement joins TRBV9 to TRBJ1-4; a weak D match, TRBD1 (6 bases). V lost 3 bases to trimming and J lost 5 bases, with 8 bases between them. This CDR3 region has 13 residues. The germline CDR1 and CDR2 sequences are SGDLS and YYNGEE. In nucleotides, the CDR3 is TGTGCCAGCAGCGGAGGACAGAATGAAAAACTGTTTTTT. Its translation: CASSGGQNEKLFF.

This chain uses TRBV30 with TRBJ2-2, with a tentative D call TRBD1 (6 bases). The CDR3 extends over 14 amino acids. V was shortened by 2 bases and J by 6 bases, with 13 bases between the two germline ends. CDR1 GTSNPN and CDR2 SVGIG come from the germline V gene (reference sequence). CDR3 loop: CAWSLTGSAGELFF. The CDR3 DNA reads as TGTGCCTGGAGTCTTACAGGGTCTGCCGGGGAGCTGTTTTTT.

This clone was seen a handful of times. The rearrangement links TRBV5-1 to TRBJ2-3, with D tentatively TRBD1 (6 bases). The germline V gene has CDR1 SGHRS and CDR2 YFSETQ. There are 15 residues in the CDR3. V lost 0 bases to trimming and J lost 1 base, with 9 bases between them. The CDR3 loop reads CASSLGGQRTDTQYF. CDR3 nucleotides: TGCGCCAGCAGCTTGGGGGGACAACGCACAGATACGCAGTATTTT. Together with reference TRBV5-1 and TRBJ2-3, the CDR3 gives the full variable domain: KAGVTQTPRYLIKTRGQQVTLSCSPISGHRSVSWYQQTPGQGLQFLFEYFSETQRNKGNFPGRFSGRQFSNSRSEMNVSTLELGDSALYLCASSLGGQRTDTQYFGPGTRLTVL.

This clone was detected only a few times. The rearrangement joins TRBV9 to TRBJ2-3; 7 bases are a match to TRBD1. Germline CDR1 reads SGDLS; CDR2 reads YYNGEE. The CDR3 consists of 15 residues. V dropped 0 bases and J dropped 2; count of bases not matched to a gene: 3. CDR3 in amino acids: CASSVDGTATDTQYF. CDR3 nucleotide sequence: TGTGCCAGCAGCGTAGATGGGACAGCCACAGATACGCAGTATTTT.

Remarks on this clone: An end of the junction does not agree with germline; a read error may underlie this. This rearrangement joins TRBV25-1 to TRBJ2-1; D uncertain. The germline V gene has CDR1 MGHDK and CDR2 SYGVNS. The CDR3 length is 12 residues. CDR3 bases: TGTGCCAGCAGTGAGAGACACAAGGAGCAGTTCTTC. Translated, it gives CASSERHKEQFF.

This clone occurred once. Different DNA sequences within this sample yield the same CDR3. The V gene is TRBV6-5, the J gene TRBJ1-2, with 7 bases that match TRBD1. The length of the CDR3 is 15 residues. V lost 6 bases, J lost 0 bases, and 7 bases stayed unmatched. Germline V gives CDR1 MNHEY, CDR2 SVGAGI. Here the CDR3 DNA reads TGTGCCAGCAGAGCAGGACAGGCGACTAACTATGGCTACACCTTC. Encoded protein: CASRAGQATNYGYTF.

In its sample, this clone was seen a few times. At one of its ends the junction is not consistent with the germline gene, which may arise from a read error. V gene TRBV27 combines with J gene TRBJ1-2; D is possibly TRBD1 (6 bases). Germline loops: CDR1 MNHEY, CDR2 SMNVEV (reference sequence). There are 16 residues in the CDR3. CDR3 amino acids: CASSFNSGTPNYGYPF. Written as DNA, the CDR3 is TGTGCCAGCAGCTTCAACTCCGGGACACCTAACTATGGCTACCCCTTC.

In this sample, this clone turned up a few times. The chain uses TRBV6-6 and TRBJ1-2; 9 bases line up with TRBD1. This CDR3 contains 14 residues. The V segment lost 5 bases and the J segment 4 bases; nucleotides outside the gene matches: 5. The germline CDR1 and CDR2 sequences are MNHNY and SVGAGI (reference sequence). Here the CDR3 reads CASSRGQGSYGYTF. CDR3 nucleotide sequence: TGTGCCAGCAGTCGGGGACAGGGTAGCTATGGCTACACCTTC.

In its sample, this clone was seen a few times. The chain employs TRBV7-2 and TRBJ2-7; 8 positions match TRBD2. V shed 3 bases and J 0 bases; nucleotides not matched to a gene: 4. The germline gives CDR1 SGHTA, CDR2 FQGNSA. The CDR3 totals 15 residues. CDR3 residues: CASSLGGTSSYEQYF. Written as DNA, the CDR3 is TGTGCCAGCAGCTTGGGAGGGACTAGCTCCTACGAGCAGTACTTC.

The chain uses TRBV30 and TRBJ1-5; 10 bases align to TRBD1. This CDR3 is built from 14 residues. V shed 4 bases and J 4 bases; nucleotides not matched to a gene: 4. Germline values: CDR1 GTSNPN, CDR2 SVGIG (reference sequence). CDR3 region: CAWTAGQGNQPQHF. In DNA, the CDR3 is TGTGCCTGGACGGCGGGACAGGGGAATCAGCCCCAGCATTTT.

This clone came up a few times. The rearrangement joins TRBV6-5 to TRBJ2-7; weak D call: TRBD2 (6 bases). Germline V gives CDR1 MNHEY, CDR2 SVGAGI. The V and J ends lost 2 bases and 5 bases respectively, with 19 bases between them. This CDR3 is 16 amino acids long. The CDR3 DNA follows: TGTGCCAGCAGTTACGGAATGCGGGGTGCGCCTGACGAGCAGTACTTC. Its protein is CASSYGMRGAPDEQYF.

This clone has a handful of counts. The chain is built from TRBV5-1 and TRBJ1-1, with TRBD1 matching 9 bases. This CDR3 has 15 residues. Trimming at V came to 2 bases and at J to 3 bases, leaving 5 bases not matched to a gene. CDR1 is SGHRS and CDR2 is YFSETQ in the germline V gene. The CDR3 reads CASSLPQGADTEAFF. The CDR3 nucleotides are TGCGCCAGCAGCTTACCACAGGGGGCAGACACTGAAGCTTTCTTT.

V is TRBV15 and J is TRBJ1-4; D may be TRBD1 (5 bases). Germline CDR1 reads LNHNV; CDR2 reads YYDKDF (reference sequence). The CDR3 is made up of 16 amino acids. The V gene lost 1 base and the J gene lost 1 base, with 10 bases spanning the gap. The CDR3 sequence is CATSRGIRGTNEKLFF. The CDR3 DNA reads as TGTGCCACCAGCAGAGGGATTAGGGGAACTAATGAAAAACTGTTTTTT. The full variable domain, its missing parts supplied by reference TRBV15 and TRBJ1-4, is DAMVIQNPRYQVTQFGKPVTLSCSQTLNHNVMYWYQQKSSQAPKLLFHYYDKDFNNEADTPDNFQSRRPNTSFCFLDIRSPGLGDTAMYLCATSRGIRGTNEKLFFGSGTQLSVL.

This chain uses TRBV19 with TRBJ1-1, with a possible D match to TRBD1 (6 bases). This CDR3 comprises 15 residues. The germline V gene encodes CDR1 LNHDA and CDR2 SQIVND (reference sequence). The V and J ends lost 4 bases and 0 bases respectively, with 12 bases between them. This CDR3 is CASSTEGTLNTEAFF. The CDR3 coding sequence is TGTGCCAGTAGTACCGAAGGGACACTGAACACTGAAGCTTTCTTT.

The sample holds a few counts of this clone. This CDR3 reads CASSPRDRSNSGANVLTF. CDR3 in DNA: TGTGCCAGCTCACCACGGGACAGATCCAACTCTGGGGCCAACGTCCTGACTTTC. The chain combines TRBV18 with TRBJ2-6, with 7 positions matching TRBD1. This CDR3 contains 18 residues. Germline V gives CDR1 KGHSH, CDR2 LQKENI. Losses at the gene ends were 1 base for V and 0 bases for J; bases not matched to a gene: 6.

CDR3 nucleotide sequence: TGTGCCAGCAGTTTACTCCGCTACGAGCAGTACTTC. It codes for CASSLLRYEQYF. This chain uses TRBV5-6 with TRBJ2-7; D not resolved. Trimming took 5 bases from V and 3 from J, leaving 9 bases between them. Germline V gene lookup returns CDR1 SGHDT and CDR2 YYEEEE. The CDR3 totals 12 residues.

This clone was seen a few times. The rearrangement uses TRBV7-3 and TRBJ1-1, with 10 bases identical to TRBD1. Per the germline V gene, CDR1 is SGHTA and CDR2 is FQGTGA. V dropped 3 bases and J dropped 8; count of bases not matched to a gene: 6. The CDR3 length is 14 residues. CDR3 sequence reads: CASSLRQGADEAFF. Written as DNA, the CDR3 is TGTGCCAGCAGCTTGAGACAGGGGGCGGACGAAGCTTTCTTT.

J is TRBJ1-6 and V is TRBV28; the D gene is possibly TRBD1 (6 bases). V lost 8 bases, J lost 0 bases, and 11 bases lay in between. CDR1 is MDHEN, CDR2 SYDVKM, per germline. The CDR3 covers 15 residues. The CDR3 protein is CASGQGSSYNSPLHF. In nucleotides, the CDR3 is TGTGCCAGCGGGCAGGGGAGCTCCTATAATTCACCCCTCCACTTT. Using reference TRBV28 and TRBJ1-6 for the parts outside the CDR3, the full variable domain is DVKVTQSSRYLVKRTGEKVFLECVQDMDHENMFWYRQDPGLGLRLIYFSYDVKMKEKGDIPEGYSVSREKKERFSLILESASTNQTSMYLCASGQGSSYNSPLHFGNGTRLTVT.

A few counts support this clone. The chain carries TRBV19 and TRBJ2-5; perhaps TRBD2 as D (6 bases). Germline V gives CDR1 LNHDA, CDR2 SQIVND (reference sequence). The CDR3 extends over 19 amino acids. V shed 5 bases and J shed 1 base, with 26 bases lying between them. The CDR3 DNA reads TGTGCCAGTAGTCCCCGCATGGGGGGATTCCTTTCTGCCCAAGAGACCCAGTACTTC. Its protein product is CASSPRMGGFLSAQETQYF.

The chain couples TRBV13 to TRBJ2-7; D is ambiguous. The V gene's germline CDR1 is PRHDT and CDR2 FYEKMQ (reference sequence). Trimming stripped 5 bases from V and 0 bases from J, with 8 bases between. This CDR3 is built from 13 residues. The CDR3 region has the DNA TGTGCCAGCAGCCCCAAGCTCTCCTACGAGCAGTACTTC. As protein: CASSPKLSYEQYF.

This clone was detected only a few times. The V and J genes are TRBV9 and TRBJ1-6; no reliable D call. CDR3 length: 16 amino acids. The germline V gene has CDR1 SGDLS and CDR2 YYNGEE. Trimming removed 0 bases at V and 8 bases at J, with 15 bases between. This CDR3 is CASSVGRARTDSPLHF. The DNA for the CDR3 is TGTGCCAGCAGCGTAGGCCGGGCACGGACTGATTCACCCCTCCACTTT.